This T cell receptor (beta chain) came from a study of shared clonotypes between healthy human individuals. Germline loops: CDR1 MGHRA, CDR2 YSYEKL. The CDR3 spans 18 residues. Deletions cut 3 bases from V and 7 bases from J, with 25 bases between. Study-wide findings and caveats: In this cohort, only blood was sampled, and tissue repertoires likely differ. Expectations were that clonotype sharing among donors would be affected by sequencing depth. Roughly 5.3% of naive CD4 clonotypes were common to a handful of donors.

Regarding this clone: The antigen is unknown.

Profiling relied on immunoSEQ multiplex PCR, and the TCRdb table lists in-frame clones only, not all of them. This sample has roughly 660,000 clones, with roughly 88% found just once. J is TRBJ2-1 and V is TRBV4-1; D may correspond to TRBD1 or TRBD2 (5 bases each). This clonotype was sampled from a man younger than 35 in good health. Some clones in this sample may be carry-over from other donors' samples. Material: memory CD8+ T cells from PBMCs. Subset indicated: CD45RO+ cells pooled with CCR7-negative TemRA cells. CDR3 region: CASSQQRTGTKPSNEQFF. The CDR3 coding sequence is TGCGCCAGCAGCCAGCAACGTACCGGGACCAAACCTAGTAATGAGCAGTTCTTC.